The 25 T cell receptor beta chains below come from one sample, sequenced in a study of T cells after yellow fever vaccination. TCRdb used MiXCR to reprocess the 5' RACE reads, holding one entry per CDR3 protein. Of around 320,000 distinct CDR3 sequences listed, approximately 8% are singletons. This specimen was CD4+ T cells sorted from PBMCs, taken 5 days after the yellow fever booster vaccination. These receptor sequences come from a man aged 18 to 35 who received the YFV17D yellow fever vaccine.

This clonotype has just a few counts. The CDR3 DNA reads as TGTGCCAGCTCACCACTGCGGGACAGTGCCCCCAATGAAAAACTGTTTTTT. Encoded protein: CASSPLRDSAPNEKLFF. The V and J genes are TRBV18 and TRBJ1-4; 7 nucleotides agree with TRBD1. J gave up 5 bases and V 1 base, and 10 bases lay outside the gene matches. There are 17 residues in the CDR3. Germline CDR1 is KGHSH and CDR2 is LQKENI.

This clonotype showed up just a few times. The rearrangement links TRBV4-3 to TRBJ1-2; maybe TRBD1 (6 bases). CDR1 and CDR2 (germline): LGHNA, YSLEER. V shed 7 bases and J shed 2 bases, with 14 bases lying between them. The CDR3 totals 14 residues. The CDR3 region is CASTRTAGNYGYTF. In DNA form, the CDR3 reads TGCGCCAGCACTCGGACAGCAGGGAACTATGGCTACACCTTC.

This clonotype was recorded at least ten times. This chain links TRBV18 with TRBJ2-3; D may be TRBD2 (7 bases). Germline assignment: CDR1 KGHSH and CDR2 LQKENI. The CDR3 sequence is 15 residues long. V lost 1 base to trimming and J lost 3 bases, with 11 bases between them. CDR3: CASSPLQGGTDTQYF. The CDR3 bases are TGTGCCAGCTCACCACTACAGGGAGGGACAGATACGCAGTATTTT.

The V and J genes are TRBV27 and TRBJ2-1, with 8 bases that match TRBD2. Germline values: CDR1 MNHEY, CDR2 SMNVEV (reference sequence). V shed 5 bases and J 6 bases; nucleotides not matched to a gene: 6. This CDR3 spans 14 amino acids. CDR3 amino acids: CASSPWTSSNEQFF. As DNA, the CDR3 is TGTGCCAGCAGTCCCTGGACTAGCTCCAATGAGCAGTTCTTC.

In this sample, this clonotype turned up many times. The rearrangement uses TRBV7-2 and TRBJ2-4; D tentatively reads TRBD1 or TRBD2 (5 bases each). Looked up from germline, CDR1 is SGHTA and CDR2 is FQGNSA. With 6 bases removed from V and 10 bases from J, the gap between germline ends came to 16 bases. This CDR3 contains 13 residues. The CDR3 region is CASSPQGGSIQYF. DNA of the CDR3: TGTGCCAGCAGTCCTCAGGGCGGGTCGATTCAGTACTTC.

This clonotype was observed a few times. V gene TRBV5-1 combines with J gene TRBJ2-5; 14 bases agree with TRBD2. The V gene end was trimmed by 5 bases and the J gene end by 4 bases; junction bases not matched to a gene: 4. Germline V gene data show CDR1 as SGHRS and CDR2 as YFSETQ. CDR3 length: 15 residues. The CDR3 sequence is CASRFGTSGGETQYF. CDR3 sequence (DNA): TGCGCCAGCAGGTTCGGGACTAGCGGGGGAGAGACCCAGTACTTC.

This clonotype was recorded many times. The V gene is TRBV7-2, the J gene TRBJ1-4; possibly TRBD1 for D (5 bases). The CDR3 is 14 residues long. Germline V lookup: CDR1 SGHTA, CDR2 FQGNSA. V dropped 8 bases and J dropped 2 bases, with 12 bases sitting between them. The CDR3 protein is CASSPGGTNEKLFF. The CDR3, as DNA: TGTGCCAGCTCCCCGGGGGGGACTAATGAAAAACTGTTTTTT. Using reference TRBV7-2 and TRBJ1-4 for the parts outside the CDR3, the full variable domain is GAGVSQSPSNKVTEKGKDVELRCDPISGHTALYWYRQSLGQGLEFLIYFQGNSAPDKSGLPSDRFSAERTGGSVSTLTIQRTQQEDSAVYLCASSPGGTNEKLFFGSGTQLSVL.

This clonotype was observed many times. This chain links TRBV7-2 with TRBJ2-5; D perhaps matches TRBD1 (6 bases). From germline, CDR1 is SGHTA and CDR2 FQGNSA. The CDR3 has 14 amino acids. V lost 3 bases and J lost 5, with 13 bases in between. The CDR3 region has the DNA TGTGCCAGCAGCTTTCAGGGGATGGGGGAGACCCAGTACTTC. As protein: CASSFQGMGETQYF.

This clonotype was counted a few times. V usage is TRBV29-1 and J usage is TRBJ1-1; 9 bases align to TRBD1. Germline lookup yields CDR1 SQVTM and CDR2 ANQGSEA. The V segment lost 8 bases and the J segment 5 bases; nucleotides outside the gene matches: 6. The CDR3 totals 12 residues. CDR3 nucleotides: TGCAGCACCAACAGGGGGCTGACTGAAGCTTTCTTT. It yields the protein CSTNRGLTEAFF.

The chain employs TRBV12-3 or TRBV12-4 and TRBJ1-1; a weak D match, TRBD1 (5 bases). The germline V and J ends were trimmed by 6 bases and 5 bases, with 16 bases remaining between them. The CDR3 extends over 14 amino acids. The chain's CDR3 is CASSVDGGSTEAFF. The DNA for the CDR3 is TGTGCCAGCAGCGTGGACGGGGGAAGTACTGAAGCTTTCTTT.

In this sample, this clonotype turned up many times. The chain joins TRBV19 to TRBJ2-5; TRBD1 is a possible D gene (6 bases). Germline CDR1 is LNHDA and CDR2 is SQIVND (reference sequence). This CDR3 has 14 amino acids. V gave up 10 bases and J gave up 6 bases, with 21 bases separating them. DNA for the CDR3: TGTGCCAACTGGGGAAAACAGGGTAGGAAGACCCAGTACTTC. It encodes CANWGKQGRKTQYF.

This clonotype occurred a few times. The chain uses TRBV18 and TRBJ2-2, with TRBD2 matching 13 bases. Germline CDR1 and CDR2: KGHSH and LQKENI. Trimming took 5 bases from V and 0 from J; bases not matched to a gene: 6. The CDR3 runs to 18 residues. Written as DNA, the CDR3 is TGTGCCAGCTCATCACTAGCGGGGGGGAAGACGAACACCGGGGAGCTGTTTTTT. It specifies CASSSLAGGKTNTGELFF.

The chain combines TRBV29-1 with TRBJ1-2; 7 bases map to TRBD1. J was trimmed by 7 bases and V by 2 bases; bases with no gene match: 7. Germline CDR1 is SQVTM and CDR2 is ANQGSEA. This CDR3 contains 13 residues. This CDR3 reads CSVEPDRASGYTF. Written as DNA, the CDR3 is TGCAGCGTTGAACCCGACAGGGCGAGTGGCTACACCTTC.

This clonotype was seen more than once but under ten times. The rearrangement links TRBV4-1 to TRBJ1-3; 7 bases align to TRBD1. This CDR3 contains 16 residues. Trimming took 1 base from V and 0 from J; bases not matched to a gene: 3. Germline-derived CDR1 and CDR2 are MGHRA and YSYEKL. The CDR3 here is CASSQAPGGSGNTIYF. In DNA form, the CDR3 reads TGCGCCAGCAGCCAAGCCCCAGGGGGCTCTGGAAACACCATATATTTT.

Only a few counts were recorded for this clonotype. The chain employs TRBV7-2 and TRBJ2-1; TRBD2 matches 8 bases. Germline values: CDR1 SGHTA, CDR2 FQGNSA. V was pared by 5 bases and J by 6 bases, with 9 bases of the junction left unmatched. The CDR3 is 15 amino acids. CDR3 bases: TGTGCCAGCAGCCCCGACTTGGCGGGGGGCAATGAGCAGTTCTTC. This sequence encodes CASSPDLAGGNEQFF.

This clonotype has only a few counts. J is TRBJ2-3 and V is TRBV25-1; 9 bases fit TRBD2. The CDR3 runs 13 residues. V was clipped by 7 bases and J by 4 bases; unmatched bases: 3. The germline CDR1 and CDR2 sequences are MGHDK and SYGVNS. CDR3 DNA: TGTGCCAGCAAGGTAGCGGGGGCAGATACGCAGTATTTT. Amino acid sequence: CASKVAGADTQYF.

This chain joins TRBV6-6 and TRBJ2-5; D might be TRBD1 (5 bases). The CDR3 has 13 amino acids. V dropped 6 bases and J dropped 2 bases, with 10 bases sitting between them. Germline-derived CDR1 and CDR2 are MNHNY and SVGAGI (reference sequence). CDR3 sequence (DNA): TGTGCCAGCAGGATACAGGTTCAAGAGACCCAGTACTTC. This translates into CASRIQVQETQYF.

This clonotype was counted ten times or more. The chain carries TRBV30 and TRBJ2-5; D unresolved. Trimming left V 3 bases short and J 5 bases short, with 4 bases between. Germline CDR1 GTSNPN, CDR2 SVGIG (reference sequence). This CDR3 region has 10 residues. The CDR3 reads CAWSRETQYF. The CDR3 DNA sequence: TGTGCCTGGAGCCGGGAGACCCAGTACTTC. Drawing the rest from reference TRBV30 and TRBJ2-5, the complete variable domain is SQTIHQWPATLVQPVGSPLSLECTVEGTSNPNLYWYRQAAGRGLQLLFYSVGIGQISSEVPQNLSASRPQDRQFILSSKKLLLSDSGFYLCAWSRETQYFGPGTRLLVL.

This clonotype has more than one count but fewer than ten. The V call is TRBV7-2, the J call TRBJ2-1; perhaps TRBD2 as D (6 bases). CDR3 size: 16 residues. V shed 1 base and J shed 1 base, with 11 bases lying between them. Germline CDR1 and CDR2: SGHTA and FQGNSA. The chain's CDR3 is CASSLVGGESYNEQFF. The CDR3, as DNA: TGTGCCAGCAGCTTAGTCGGCGGGGAGTCCTACAATGAGCAGTTCTTC.

This clonotype was counted ten times or more. The rearrangement links TRBV24-1 to TRBJ2-5; no firm D call. There are 12 residues in the CDR3. Germline-derived CDR1 and CDR2 are KGHDR and SFDVKD. V lost 0 bases and J 4 bases, leaving 2 bases between the germline ends. This chain's CDR3 is CATSDLLETQYF. For the CDR3, the DNA is TGTGCCACCAGTGATTTGCTAGAGACCCAGTACTTC.

This clonotype occurred many times. A read error may account for a junction end that differs from germline. The rearrangement links TRBV7-2 to TRBJ2-5, with 11 bases lining up with TRBD1. Germline lookup yields CDR1 SGHTA and CDR2 FQGNSA. The CDR3 has 13 amino acids. The CDR3 DNA sequence: TGCGCCAGCAGCCGGGACAGGGGGGAGACCCAGTACTTC. Translation gives CASSRDRGETQYF.

V usage is TRBV5-1 and J usage is TRBJ2-2, with D possibly TRBD2 on 5 matching bases. Deletions cut 6 bases from V and 2 bases from J, with 11 bases between. Germline lookup yields CDR1 SGHRS and CDR2 YFSETQ. The CDR3 runs to 14 residues. The CDR3 bases are TGCGCCAGCAAGCGGATCGAAAACACCGGGGAGCTGTTTTTT. The encoded protein is CASKRIENTGELFF.

The chain combines TRBV5-8 with TRBJ2-7; 7 nucleotides line up with TRBD1. This CDR3 spans 14 amino acids. After removal of 3 bases from V and 9 bases from J, the junction contained 12 bases not matched to a gene. Germline V lookup: CDR1 SGHTS, CDR2 YDEGEE. The CDR3 sequence is CASSSRQGPFGQYF. CDR3 sequence (DNA): TGTGCCAGCAGCTCCCGACAGGGCCCCTTTGGGCAGTACTTC. Full variable domain (remainder filled in from reference TRBV5-8 and TRBJ2-7): EAGVTQSPTHLIKTRGQQATLRCSPISGHTSVYWYQQALGLGLQFLLWYDEGEERNRGNFPPRFSGRQFPNYSSELNVNALELEDSALYLCASSSRQGPFGQYFGPGTRLTVT.

This clonotype occurred a few times. This chain links TRBV25-1 with TRBJ2-2; possible D gene TRBD1, 6 bases. Germline values: CDR1 MGHDK, CDR2 SYGVNS. This CDR3 contains 18 residues. With 3 bases removed from V and 1 base from J, the gap between germline ends came to 18 bases. Here the CDR3 reads CASSEVDRNLLNTGELFF. The CDR3 coding sequence is TGTGCCAGCAGTGAGGTTGACAGGAATCTTTTGAACACCGGGGAGCTGTTTTTT.

V is TRBV6-1 and J is TRBJ1-2; the D is unclear. CDR3 length equals 15 residues. V lost 8 bases and J lost 2, with 18 bases in between. CDR1 is MNHNS and CDR2 is SASEGT in the germline V gene. CDR3 protein: CASALTRLSNYGYTF. As DNA, the CDR3 is TGTGCCAGCGCCCTCACACGGTTATCGAACTATGGCTACACCTTC.